Below, one TCR beta chain is given with its context. The sample is drawn from a study of T cell changes during pregnancy in multiple sclerosis. Assay used: immunoSEQ multiplex PCR; TCRdb lists only in-frame clones, some missing. Among under 75,000 clones listed, about 90% were seen once. From germline, CDR1 is SEHNR and CDR2 FQNEAQ (reference sequence). The V end lost 6 bases, the J end lost 3 bases, and 14 bases lay between the germline ends. The CDR3 totals 14 residues. This sequence joins TRBV7-9 and TRBJ1-1; TRBD1 might be the D (5 bases). The TCR originated in a female donor in good health, enrolled as a control in a pregnancy study. The sample was CD4+ T cells from peripheral blood mononuclear cells, taken after pregnancy. CDR3 region: CASRWGTGDTEAFF. In DNA form, the CDR3 reads TGTGCCAGCAGGTGGGGGACTGGTGACACTGAAGCTTTCTTT.